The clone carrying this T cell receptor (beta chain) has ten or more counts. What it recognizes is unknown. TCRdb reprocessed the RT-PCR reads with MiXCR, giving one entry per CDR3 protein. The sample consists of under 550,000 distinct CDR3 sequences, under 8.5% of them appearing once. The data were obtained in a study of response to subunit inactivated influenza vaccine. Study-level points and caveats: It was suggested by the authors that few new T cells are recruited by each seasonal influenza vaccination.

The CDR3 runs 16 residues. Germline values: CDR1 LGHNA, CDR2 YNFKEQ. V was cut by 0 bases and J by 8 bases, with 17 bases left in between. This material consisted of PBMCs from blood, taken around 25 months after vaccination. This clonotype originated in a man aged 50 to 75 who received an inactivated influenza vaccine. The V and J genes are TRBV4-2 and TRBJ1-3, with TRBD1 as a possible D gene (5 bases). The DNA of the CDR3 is TGTGCCAGCAGCCAAGAGGGGGTGCAGGGCGGGCACACCATATATTTT. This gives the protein CASSQEGVQGGHTIYF.